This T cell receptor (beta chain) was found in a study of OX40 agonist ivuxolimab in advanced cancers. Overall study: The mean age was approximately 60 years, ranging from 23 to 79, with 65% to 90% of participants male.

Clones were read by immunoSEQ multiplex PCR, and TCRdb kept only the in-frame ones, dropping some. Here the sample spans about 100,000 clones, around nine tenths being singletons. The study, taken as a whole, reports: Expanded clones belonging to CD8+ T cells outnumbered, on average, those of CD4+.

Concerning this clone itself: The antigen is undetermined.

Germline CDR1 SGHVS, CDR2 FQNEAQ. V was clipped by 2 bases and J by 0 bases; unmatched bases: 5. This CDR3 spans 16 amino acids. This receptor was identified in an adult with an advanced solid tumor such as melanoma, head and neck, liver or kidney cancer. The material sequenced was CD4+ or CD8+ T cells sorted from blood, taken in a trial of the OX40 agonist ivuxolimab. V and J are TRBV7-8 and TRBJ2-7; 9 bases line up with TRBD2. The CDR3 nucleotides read TGTGCCAGCAGCTTACCCGGAGCGGGGGGCTCCTACGAGCAGTACTTC. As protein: CASSLPGAGGSYEQYF. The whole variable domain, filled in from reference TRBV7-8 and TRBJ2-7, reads GAGVSQSPRYKVAKRGQDVALRCDPISGHVSLFWYQQALGQGPEFLTYFQNEAQLDKSGLPSDRFFAERPEGSVSTLKIQRTQQEDSAVYLCASSLPGAGGSYEQYFGPGTRLTVT.